The 29 T cell receptor beta chains given below trace back to one sample, sequenced in a study of cytomegalovirus exposure and HLA in healthy donors. PCR involved 60 Vbeta and 13 Jbeta primers. Repertoires were generated with immunoSEQ multiplex PCR, while TCRdb's copy carries only in-frame clones and drops some. Of roughly 38,000 clones in the sample, about 72% were seen once. The sample was PBMCs. All receptors come from a woman in her 30s in good health and CMV-seropositive.

The J gene is TRBJ2-5, the V gene TRBV27; D not certain. This CDR3 region has 15 residues. Germline CDR1 reads MNHEY; CDR2 reads SMNVEV (reference sequence). The V end was cut by 4 bases, the J end by 3 bases, with 15 bases between. The CDR3 DNA reads TGTGCCAGCAGTTCCCTCCCCTTTGTAGAAGAGACCCAGTACTTC. Amino acid sequence: CASSSLPFVEETQYF.

This rearrangement joins TRBV7-9 to TRBJ2-7; TRBD1 matches 8 bases. J lost 1 base, V lost 1 base, and 3 bases had no gene match. CDR1 and CDR2 from the germline V gene are SEHNR and FQNEAQ (reference sequence). CDR3 length: 15 residues. For the CDR3, the DNA is TGTGCCAGCAGCTTAGGTGGGGACAGGTCCTACGAGCAGTACTTC. Translation gives CASSLGGDRSYEQYF.

The sample holds a few counts of this clone. The rearrangement joins TRBV6-1 to TRBJ1-4; D ambiguous. The CDR3 runs to 12 residues. Per the germline V gene, CDR1 is MNHNS and CDR2 is SASEGT. The germline V and J ends were trimmed by 4 bases and 6 bases, with 6 bases remaining between them. For the CDR3, the DNA is TGTGCCAGCAGTGGACTACATGAAAAACTGTTTTTT. Protein product: CASSGLHEKLFF.

The chain uses TRBV7-8 and TRBJ1-1; 7 bases align to TRBD1. The germline V gene encodes CDR1 SGHVS and CDR2 FQNEAQ. The CDR3 covers 13 residues. V was clipped by 3 bases and J by 11 bases; unmatched bases: 9. CDR3 sequence reads: CASSLTGNWGAFF. As DNA, the CDR3 is TGTGCCAGCAGCTTGACAGGGAATTGGGGGGCTTTCTTT.

This chain uses TRBV19 with TRBJ2-3, with D possibly being TRBD2 (5 bases). The germline V gene encodes CDR1 LNHDA and CDR2 SQIVND (reference sequence). This CDR3 has 17 amino acids. V was cut by 0 bases and J by 2 bases, with 15 bases left in between. CDR3 DNA: TGTGCCAGTAGTATAGATCCCTACTCGGGATACACAGATACGCAGTATTTT. Translating it yields CASSIDPYSGYTDTQYF.

The chain recombines TRBV7-9 with TRBJ1-2; tentatively, D is TRBD1 (6 bases). Germline assignment: CDR1 SEHNR and CDR2 FQNEAQ (reference sequence). Trimming cost V 3 bases and J 8 bases, with 13 bases left between them. The CDR3 has 13 residues. CDR3 in amino acids: CASSFWGQGGYTF. For the CDR3, the DNA is TGTGCCAGCAGCTTTTGGGGACAAGGAGGCTACACCTTC.

J is TRBJ2-1 and V is TRBV2; the D gene is possibly TRBD2 (5 bases). CDR3 size: 13 residues. Trimming removed 6 bases from V and 3 bases from J, with 9 bases in between. In germline, CDR1 is SNHLY, CDR2 FYNNEI. CDR3 residues: CASSKGLYNEQFF. The CDR3 DNA is TGTGCCAGCAGCAAAGGACTCTACAATGAGCAGTTCTTC. Full variable domain (missing parts from reference TRBV2 and TRBJ2-1): EPEVTQTPSHQVTQMGQEVILRCVPISNHLYFYWYRQILGQKVEFLVSFYNNEISEKSEIFDDQFSVERPDGSNFTLKIRSTKLEDSAMYFCASSKGLYNEQFFGPGTRLTVL.

V usage is TRBV5-1 and J usage is TRBJ2-7, with TRBD1 matching 7 bases. The germline CDR1 and CDR2 sequences are SGHRS and YFSETQ. J lost 6 bases, V lost 1 base, and 10 bases had no gene match. The CDR3 sequence is 15 residues long. This CDR3 is CASSLPLGAGGEQYF. CDR3 in DNA: TGCGCCAGCAGCTTGCCGCTTGGGGCAGGGGGCGAGCAGTACTTC. The full variable domain, completed using reference TRBV5-1 and TRBJ2-7, is KAGVTQTPRYLIKTRGQQVTLSCSPISGHRSVSWYQQTPGQGLQFLFEYFSETQRNKGNFPGRFSGRQFSNSRSEMNVSTLELGDSALYLCASSLPLGAGGEQYFGPGTRLTVT.

This chain connects TRBV6-6 to TRBJ1-4; D gene uncertain. V was cut by 7 bases and J by 4 bases, with 13 bases left in between. This CDR3 region has 14 residues. From germline, CDR1 is MNHNY and CDR2 SVGAGI (reference sequence). CDR3 DNA: TGTGCCAGCACCTCATCGATGAGTAATGAAAAACTGTTTTTT. The encoded protein is CASTSSMSNEKLFF.

This sequence joins TRBV30 and TRBJ2-1; a weak D match, TRBD1 (5 bases). From germline, CDR1 is GTSNPN and CDR2 SVGIG (reference sequence). The CDR3 contains 13 residues. Trimming removed 0 bases at V and 7 bases at J, with 10 bases between. The chain's CDR3 is CAWSVGATNEQFF. The CDR3 DNA reads as TGTGCCTGGAGTGTTGGGGCAACTAATGAGCAGTTCTTC.

A note on this clone: A read error is likely, as this CDR3 ends without the conserved phenylalanine or tryptophan. This rearrangement joins TRBV5-8 to TRBJ2-7; 11 positions match TRBD2. Looked up from germline, CDR1 is SGHTS and CDR2 is YDEGEE. CDR3 length: 16 residues. Trimming removed 4 bases from V and 3 bases from J; junction bases left unmatched: 9. CDR3 protein: CASSHSGRAHGYEQYL. CDR3 DNA: TGTGCCAGCAGCCATAGCGGGAGGGCCCATGGCTACGAGCAGTACCTC.

This clone was detected only once. J is TRBJ1-3 and V is TRBV9; 9 bases map to TRBD1. Germline loops: CDR1 SGDLS, CDR2 YYNGEE. The junction had 15 bases not matched to a gene; V was cut back by 3 bases and J by 2 bases. The CDR3 is 19 residues long. The CDR3 nucleotides are TGTGCCAGCAGCGCGGGGACAGGGAACTCTGGAAACACTGGAAACACCATATATTTT. Translated, it gives CASSAGTGNSGNTGNTIYF.

The gene calls are TRBV19 and TRBJ2-1; 8 bases agree with TRBD2. V gave up 1 base and J gave up 2 bases; unmatched junction bases: 4. Germline values: CDR1 LNHDA, CDR2 SQIVND (reference sequence). There are 16 residues in the CDR3. CDR3 DNA sequence: TGTGCCAGTAGTATAGTGGGGACTAGTCCCTACAATGAGCAGTTCTTC. Its protein is CASSIVGTSPYNEQFF.

The gene calls are TRBV18 and TRBJ2-7, with TRBD2 matching 7 bases. J was trimmed by 0 bases and V by 2 bases; bases with no gene match: 10. Germline assignment: CDR1 KGHSH and CDR2 LQKENI. There are 17 residues in the CDR3. CDR3: CASSPASLAVLSYEQYF. The CDR3 DNA sequence: TGTGCCAGCTCACCAGCTTCCCTAGCGGTGCTCTCCTACGAGCAGTACTTC.

The rearrangement joins TRBV19 to TRBJ2-1; D is perhaps TRBD1 (6 bases). From germline, CDR1 is LNHDA and CDR2 SQIVND (reference sequence). The CDR3 has 13 residues. V was trimmed by 3 bases and J by 6 bases, leaving 9 bases between them. CDR3 sequence: CASSMGTTNEQFF. CDR3 bases: TGTGCCAGTAGTATGGGGACAACCAATGAGCAGTTCTTC. The full variable domain, its missing parts supplied by reference TRBV19 and TRBJ2-1, is DGGITQSPKYLFRKEGQNVTLSCEQNLNHDAMYWYRQDPGQGLRLIYYSQIVNDFQKGDIAEGYSVSREKKESFPLTVTSAQKNPTAFYLCASSMGTTNEQFFGPGTRLTVL.

The count of this clone is one. The chain links TRBV6-5 to TRBJ1-1; D is undetermined. Germline CDR1 and CDR2: MNHEY and SVGAGI. The CDR3 spans 14 residues. Trimming took 6 bases from V and 1 from J, leaving 12 bases between them. DNA of the CDR3: TGTGCCAGCAGCCCAGAGCAGGCGAACACTGAAGCTTTCTTT. As protein: CASSPEQANTEAFF.

The chain uses TRBV7-6 and TRBJ2-1; weak D call: TRBD1 (5 bases). Germline assignment: CDR1 SGHVS and CDR2 FNYEAQ. The CDR3 contains 19 residues. V was pared by 5 bases and J by 6 bases, with 29 bases between. In DNA form, the CDR3 reads TGTGCCAGCAGCCCCAGGGTCGAGGAGCCCTACGGGTCCGGCAATGAGCAGTTCTTC. As protein: CASSPRVEEPYGSGNEQFF.

This clone was seen only once. The chain couples TRBV9 to TRBJ1-3, with 10 positions matching TRBD1. This CDR3 has 17 amino acids. The germline CDR1 and CDR2 sequences are SGDLS and YYNGEE. V lost 4 bases, J lost 2 bases, and 9 bases stayed unmatched. This CDR3 reads CASSISGGQGTGNTIYF. CDR3 nucleotides: TGTGCCAGCAGCATATCGGGGGGACAGGGGACTGGAAACACCATATATTTT.

This chain connects TRBV7-2 to TRBJ1-2; TRBD1 agrees at 8 bases. Unmatched junction bases numbered 6, after V lost 2 bases and J lost 4 bases. Germline lookup yields CDR1 SGHTA and CDR2 FQGNSA. This CDR3 comprises 15 residues. The DNA for the CDR3 is TGTGCCAGCAGCTTATCCACAGGGGGTGTCTATGGCTACACCTTC. This codes for CASSLSTGGVYGYTF.

The J gene is TRBJ1-5, the V gene TRBV19, with D hard to call. This CDR3 spans 15 amino acids. The V end was cut by 5 bases, the J end by 0 bases, with 11 bases between. Germline loops: CDR1 LNHDA, CDR2 SQIVND (reference sequence). The CDR3 sequence is CASSRSTYSNQPQHF. CDR3 DNA: TGTGCCAGTAGTCGGTCCACTTATAGCAATCAGCCCCAGCATTTT.

The genes are TRBV28 and TRBJ1-2; D is unresolved. The germline V gene encodes CDR1 MDHEN and CDR2 SYDVKM. The length of the CDR3 is 12 residues. V was cut by 6 bases and J by 5 bases, with 10 bases left in between. CDR3 protein: CASRAGFYGYTF. The CDR3 DNA is TGTGCCAGCAGAGCGGGTTTTTATGGCTACACCTTC.

V is TRBV11-2 and J is TRBJ2-3, with D tentatively TRBD2 (6 bases). CDR1 is SGHAT, CDR2 FQNNGV, per germline. The CDR3 length is 13 residues. The CDR3 DNA reads as TGTGCTGGCGGGGAGGTCCCCCAGGATACGCAGTATTTT. It yields the protein CAGGEVPQDTQYF.

This clone was seen more than once but under ten times. The genes are TRBV2 and TRBJ2-1; 11 bases agree with TRBD2. Trimming cost V 2 bases and J 3 bases; bases outside gene matches: 3. There are 16 residues in the CDR3. Germline V gives CDR1 SNHLY, CDR2 FYNNEI. The CDR3 spells CASSEMGLAVYNEQFF. CDR3 DNA: TGTGCCAGCAGTGAAATGGGACTAGCGGTCTACAATGAGCAGTTCTTC.

The gene calls are TRBV5-1 and TRBJ2-5; D perhaps matches TRBD1 (5 bases). This CDR3 is 14 amino acids long. Trimming removed 0 bases from V and 1 base from J, with 7 bases in between. Germline CDR1 is SGHRS and CDR2 is YFSETQ. The chain's CDR3 is CASSLATVQETQYF. The CDR3, as DNA: TGCGCCAGCAGCTTGGCGACAGTCCAAGAGACCCAGTACTTC.

The chain couples TRBV19 to TRBJ1-1; D unclear. The CDR3 is 11 amino acids. The germline V gene has CDR1 LNHDA and CDR2 SQIVND (reference sequence). V was clipped by 4 bases and J by 4 bases, with 4 bases between them. The CDR3 nucleotides read TGTGCCAGTAGTAGGGCCACTGAAGCTTTCTTT. Translation gives CASSRATEAFF.

This sequence joins TRBV25-1 and TRBJ1-4; 10 bases agree with TRBD1. The CDR3 loop spans 16 amino acids. The V gene end was trimmed by 1 base and the J gene end by 4 bases; junction bases not matched to a gene: 3. Germline V gene sequence: CDR1 MGHDK, CDR2 SYGVNS. The CDR3 loop is CASSESRDRGNEKLFF. The CDR3 DNA sequence: TGTGCCAGCAGTGAATCCCGGGACAGGGGTAATGAAAAACTGTTTTTT.

The CDR3 nucleotides are TGTGCCAGCAGCTGGCCGGACAGGGGCGACTATGGCTACACCTTC. The encoded protein is CASSWPDRGDYGYTF. The chain joins TRBV5-4 to TRBJ1-2, with 9 bases aligning to TRBD1. In germline, CDR1 is SGHNT, CDR2 YYREEE (reference sequence). CDR3 length: 15 amino acids. Trimming cost V 3 bases and J 3 bases; bases outside gene matches: 6.

This rearrangement joins TRBV5-1 to TRBJ2-1; D gene unclear. The ends were cut back, 2 bases at V and 6 bases at J, with 3 bases in the middle. There are 11 residues in the CDR3. Per the germline V gene, CDR1 is SGHRS and CDR2 is YFSETQ. In nucleotides, the CDR3 is TGCGCCAGCAGCTTCCGCAATGAGCAGTTCTTC. Amino acids: CASSFRNEQFF.

The V and J genes are TRBV28 and TRBJ2-7, with 7 bases that match TRBD2. The CDR3 sequence is 17 residues long. Germline loops: CDR1 MDHEN, CDR2 SYDVKM. V shed 3 bases and J 3 bases; nucleotides not matched to a gene: 14. This chain's CDR3 is CASSFSFSGALNYEQYF. CDR3 nucleotide sequence: TGTGCCAGCAGTTTTTCGTTCAGCGGGGCCCTTAACTACGAGCAGTACTTC. Based on the CDR3 plus reference TRBV28 and TRBJ2-7, the full variable domain is DVKVTQSSRYLVKRTGEKVFLECVQDMDHENMFWYRQDPGLGLRLIYFSYDVKMKEKGDIPEGYSVSREKKERFSLILESASTNQTSMYLCASSFSFSGALNYEQYFGPGTRLTVT.